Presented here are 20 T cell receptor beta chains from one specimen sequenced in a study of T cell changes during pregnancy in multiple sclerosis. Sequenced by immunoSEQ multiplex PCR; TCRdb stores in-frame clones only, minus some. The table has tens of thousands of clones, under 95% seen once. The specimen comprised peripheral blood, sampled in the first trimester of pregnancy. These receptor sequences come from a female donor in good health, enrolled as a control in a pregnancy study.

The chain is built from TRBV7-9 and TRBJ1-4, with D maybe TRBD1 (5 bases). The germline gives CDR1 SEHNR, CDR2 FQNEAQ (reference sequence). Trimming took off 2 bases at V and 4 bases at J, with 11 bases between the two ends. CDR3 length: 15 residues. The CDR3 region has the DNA TGTGCCAGCAGCTTATTCAGGGAGGTTAATGAAAAACTGTTTTTT. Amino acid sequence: CASSLFREVNEKLFF.

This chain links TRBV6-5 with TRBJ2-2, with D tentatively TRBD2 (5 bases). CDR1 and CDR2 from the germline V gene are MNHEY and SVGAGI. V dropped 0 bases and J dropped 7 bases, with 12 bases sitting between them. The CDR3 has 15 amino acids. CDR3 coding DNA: TGTGCCAGCAGTTACTCGGCGGGCGCGATCGGGGAGCTGTTTTTT. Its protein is CASSYSAGAIGELFF.

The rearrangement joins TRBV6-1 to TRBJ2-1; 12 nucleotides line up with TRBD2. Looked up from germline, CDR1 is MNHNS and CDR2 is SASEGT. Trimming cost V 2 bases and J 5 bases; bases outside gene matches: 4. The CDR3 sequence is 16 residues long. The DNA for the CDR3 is TGTGCCAGCAGTGAACCCGGACTAGCGGGAAACAATGAGCAGTTCTTC. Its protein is CASSEPGLAGNNEQFF.

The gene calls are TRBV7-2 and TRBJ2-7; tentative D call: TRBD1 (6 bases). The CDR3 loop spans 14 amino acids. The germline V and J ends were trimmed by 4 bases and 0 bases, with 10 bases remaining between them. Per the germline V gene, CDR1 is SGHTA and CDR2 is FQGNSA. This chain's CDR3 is CASSWTASSYEQYF. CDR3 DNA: TGTGCCAGCAGCTGGACAGCGAGCTCCTACGAGCAGTACTTC.

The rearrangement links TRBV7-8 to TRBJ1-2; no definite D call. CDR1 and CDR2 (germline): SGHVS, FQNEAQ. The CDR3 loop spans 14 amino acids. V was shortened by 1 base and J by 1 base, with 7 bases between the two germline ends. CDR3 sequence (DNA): TGTGCCAGCAGCTTAGGGCGGAGTAACTATGGCTACACCTTC. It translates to CASSLGRSNYGYTF.

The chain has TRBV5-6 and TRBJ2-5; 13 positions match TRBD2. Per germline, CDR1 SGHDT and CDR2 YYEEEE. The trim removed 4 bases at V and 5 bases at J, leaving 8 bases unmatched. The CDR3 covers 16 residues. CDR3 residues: CASSRDAGLAGETQYF. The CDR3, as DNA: TGTGCCAGCAGCAGGGACGCGGGACTAGCGGGGGAGACCCAGTACTTC.

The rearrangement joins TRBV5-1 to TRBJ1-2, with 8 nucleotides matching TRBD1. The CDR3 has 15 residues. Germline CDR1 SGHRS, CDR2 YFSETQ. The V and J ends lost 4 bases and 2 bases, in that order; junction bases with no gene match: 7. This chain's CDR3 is CASSPGAGGNYGYTF. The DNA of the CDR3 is TGCGCCAGCAGCCCTGGTGCAGGGGGCAACTATGGCTACACCTTC.

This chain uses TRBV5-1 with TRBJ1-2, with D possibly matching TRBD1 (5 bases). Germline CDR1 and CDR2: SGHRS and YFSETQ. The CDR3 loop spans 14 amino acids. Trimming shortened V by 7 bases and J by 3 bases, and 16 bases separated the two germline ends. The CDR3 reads CASGPGGLDYGYTF. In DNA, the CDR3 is TGCGCCAGCGGCCCGGGGGGATTGGACTATGGCTACACCTTC.

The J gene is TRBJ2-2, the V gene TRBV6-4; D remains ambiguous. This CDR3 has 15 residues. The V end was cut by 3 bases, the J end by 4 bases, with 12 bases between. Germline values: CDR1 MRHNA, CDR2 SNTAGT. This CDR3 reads CASSEIAELTGELFF. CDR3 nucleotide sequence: TGTGCCAGCAGTGAGATTGCGGAGCTCACCGGGGAGCTGTTTTTT.

CDR3 nucleotides: TGTGCCAGCAGTAGCGGGAGGGACACCGGGGAGCTGTTTTTT. Translation gives CASSSGRDTGELFF. V gene TRBV6-4 combines with J gene TRBJ2-2, with 10 nucleotides matching TRBD2. The germline CDR1 and CDR2 sequences are MRHNA and SNTAGT. This CDR3 region has 14 residues. Trimming cost V 5 bases and J 3 bases; bases outside gene matches: 0.

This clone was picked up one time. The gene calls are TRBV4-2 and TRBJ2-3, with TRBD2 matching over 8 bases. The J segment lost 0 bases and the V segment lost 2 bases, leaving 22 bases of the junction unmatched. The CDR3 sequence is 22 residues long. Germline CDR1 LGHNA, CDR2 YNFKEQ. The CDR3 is CASSQKPTGLAGGSRSTDTQYF. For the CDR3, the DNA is TGTGCCAGCAGCCAAAAACCAACCGGACTAGCTGGGGGCAGTCGTAGCACAGATACGCAGTATTTT.

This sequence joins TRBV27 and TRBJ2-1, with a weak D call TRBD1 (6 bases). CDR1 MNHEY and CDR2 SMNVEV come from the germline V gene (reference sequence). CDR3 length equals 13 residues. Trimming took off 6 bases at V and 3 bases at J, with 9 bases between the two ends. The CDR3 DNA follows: TGTGCCAGCAGCTACAGGGTCTACAATGAGCAGTTCTTC. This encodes CASSYRVYNEQFF.

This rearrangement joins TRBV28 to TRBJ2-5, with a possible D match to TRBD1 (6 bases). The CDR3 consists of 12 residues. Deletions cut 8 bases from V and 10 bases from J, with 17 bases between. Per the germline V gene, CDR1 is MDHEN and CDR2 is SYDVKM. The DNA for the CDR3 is TGTGCCAGCCGAGGACAGCCATGGGGCCAGTACTTC. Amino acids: CASRGQPWGQYF.

In DNA, the CDR3 is TGTGCCAGCAGCTTAGGCGACGGGGGACCAGCCTACGAGCAGTACTTC. It yields the protein CASSLGDGGPAYEQYF. This sequence joins TRBV7-9 and TRBJ2-7; D possibly corresponds to TRBD2 (6 bases). Germline CDR1 and CDR2: SEHNR and FQNEAQ (reference sequence). The CDR3 sequence is 16 residues long. The V gene lost 1 base and the J gene lost 2 bases, with 15 bases spanning the gap.

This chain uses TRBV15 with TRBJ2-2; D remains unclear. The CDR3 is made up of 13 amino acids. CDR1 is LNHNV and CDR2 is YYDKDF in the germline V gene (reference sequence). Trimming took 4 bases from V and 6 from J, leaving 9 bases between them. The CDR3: CATSTDWSGELFF. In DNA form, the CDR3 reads TGTGCCACCAGCACCGACTGGTCCGGGGAGCTGTTTTTT.

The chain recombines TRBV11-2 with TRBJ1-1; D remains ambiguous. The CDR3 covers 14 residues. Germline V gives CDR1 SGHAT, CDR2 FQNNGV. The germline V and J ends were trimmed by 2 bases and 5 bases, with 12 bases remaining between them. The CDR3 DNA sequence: TGTGCCAGCAGCTTAACTGTCTCGGGGACTGAAGCTTTCTTT. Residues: CASSLTVSGTEAFF.

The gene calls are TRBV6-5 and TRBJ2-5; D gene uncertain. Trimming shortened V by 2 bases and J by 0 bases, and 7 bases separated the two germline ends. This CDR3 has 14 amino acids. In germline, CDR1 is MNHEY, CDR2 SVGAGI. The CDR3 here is CASSYDADQETQYF. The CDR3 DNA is TGTGCCAGCAGTTACGATGCAGACCAAGAGACCCAGTACTTC.

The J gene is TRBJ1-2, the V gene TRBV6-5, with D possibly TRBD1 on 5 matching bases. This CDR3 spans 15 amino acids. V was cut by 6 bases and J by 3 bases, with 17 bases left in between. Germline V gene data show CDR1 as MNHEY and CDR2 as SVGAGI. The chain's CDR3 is CASRQTDLGDYGYTF. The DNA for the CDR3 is TGTGCCAGCAGACAGACAGATTTAGGGGACTATGGCTACACCTTC.

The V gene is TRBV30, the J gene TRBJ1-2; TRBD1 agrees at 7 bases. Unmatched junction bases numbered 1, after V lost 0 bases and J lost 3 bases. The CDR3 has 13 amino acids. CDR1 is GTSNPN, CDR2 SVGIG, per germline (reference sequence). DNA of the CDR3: TGTGCCTGGAGTGTAGGGACAGACTATGGCTACACCTTC. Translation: CAWSVGTDYGYTF. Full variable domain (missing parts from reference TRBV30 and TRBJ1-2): SQTIHQWPATLVQPVGSPLSLECTVEGTSNPNLYWYRQAAGRGLQLLFYSVGIGQISSEVPQNLSASRPQDRQFILSSKKLLLSDSGFYLCAWSVGTDYGYTFGSGTRLTVV.

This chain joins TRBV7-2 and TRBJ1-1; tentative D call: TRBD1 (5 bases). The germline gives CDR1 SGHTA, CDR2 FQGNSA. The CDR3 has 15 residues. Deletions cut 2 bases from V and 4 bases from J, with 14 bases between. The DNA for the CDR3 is TGTGCCAGCAGCTTACTCAAATTGGGGGGCACTGAAGCTTTCTTT. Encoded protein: CASSLLKLGGTEAFF.